This T cell receptor beta chain was sequenced during a study of T cell responses to AZD1222 COVID-19 vaccine. Turning to the study itself: Analysis merged second doses at about 4 or about 12 weeks.

Findings and caveats of the study: As reported, nearly half of all spike-specific TCRs target variant regions that are unmutated. Recipients of AZD1222 seropositive at baseline numbered only 5 or 6. Researchers took repertoire samples only after the peak T cell response had come.

Clones were read by immunoSEQ multiplex PCR, and TCRdb kept only the in-frame ones, dropping some. This table holds around 94,000 clones, about 85% found once. Regarding this clone: Its cognate antigen is unknown.

This CDR3 is 16 amino acids long. V was cut by 6 bases and J by 0 bases, with 12 bases left in between. Per germline, CDR1 ENHRY and CDR2 SYGVKD. The sequencing used peripheral blood, collected on day 0 of AZD1222 vaccination. This chain joins TRBV10-3 and TRBJ1-6; D is undetermined. The TCR comes from an adult in good health. The CDR3 loop reads CAIRTDSSSYNSPLHF. The CDR3, as DNA: TGTGCCATCAGAACAGATTCAAGCTCCTATAATTCACCCCTCCACTTT.